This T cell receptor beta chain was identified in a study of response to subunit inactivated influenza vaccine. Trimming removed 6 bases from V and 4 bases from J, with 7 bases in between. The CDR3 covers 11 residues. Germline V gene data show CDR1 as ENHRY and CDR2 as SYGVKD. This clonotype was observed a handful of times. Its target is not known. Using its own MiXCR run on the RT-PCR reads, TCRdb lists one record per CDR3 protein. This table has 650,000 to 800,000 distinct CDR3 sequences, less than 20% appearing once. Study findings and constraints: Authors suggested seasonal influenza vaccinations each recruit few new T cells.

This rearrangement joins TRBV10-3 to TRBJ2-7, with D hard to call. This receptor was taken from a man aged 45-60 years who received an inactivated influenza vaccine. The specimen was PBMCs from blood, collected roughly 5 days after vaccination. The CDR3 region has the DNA TGTGCCATCAGAACAGAGTACGAGCAGTACTTC. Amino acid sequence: CAIRTEYEQYF.